These T cell receptor beta chains were read from a single sample in a study of human T cells and chemical hapten exposure. TCRdb fed the RACE reads into MiXCR, producing one record per CDR3 protein. The table has approximately 100,000 distinct CDR3 sequences, about 11% seen once. Here the sequenced sample was whole blood, taken in connection with sensitization to the hapten diphenylcyclopropenone (DPC). All receptors come from a woman in her forties with alopecia areata. Some clones in this sample may be carry-over from other donors' samples. CDR3s include the opening cysteine and the closing phenylalanine or tryptophan. D genes are given only for firm matches. Clone size is stated in some rows and not others, as once, few, many or a class when expanded.

TRBV28,TRBD1,13,many,TRBJ2-1,TGTGCCACACTCCTAGGACAGGGGGTCGAGCAGTTCTTC,CATLLGQGVEQFF
TRBV19,TRBD1,14,few,TRBJ2-7,TGTGCCAGTAGGGGCGGACAGGGGCACTACGAGCAGTACTTC,CASRGGQGHYEQYF
TRBV7-6,.,13,many,TRBJ1-1,TGTGCCAGCAGCTTAGGGACAGCCTTTGAAGCTTTCTTT,CASSLGTAFEAFF
TRBV10-3,.,14,.,TRBJ2-1,TGTGCCATCTTGGCGACGGAACCCTACAATGAGCAGTTCTTC,CAILATEPYNEQFF
TRBV6-2/TRBV6-3,.,14,.,TRBJ2-3,TGTGCCAGCAGTTACAGCCGGGTCGGAGATACGCAGTATTTT,CASSYSRVGDTQYF
TRBV12-3/TRBV12-4,.,15,.,TRBJ2-5,TGTGCCAGCAGCACCGAGGGCGCTTACCAAGAGACCCAGTACTTC,CASSTEGAYQETQYF
TRBV12-3/TRBV12-4,.,14,.,TRBJ1-1,TGTGCCAGCACCCCCGGGCAGGGGAACACTGAAGCTTTCTTT,CASTPGQGNTEAFF
TRBV12-3/TRBV12-4,.,15,.,TRBJ1-1,TGTGCCAGCAGTTCCCTCGTCCTATTGAACACTGAAGCTTCCTTT,CASSSLVLLNTEASF
TRBV10-1,.,15,.,TRBJ2-2,TGCGCCAGCAGCGTACAGGGTCAGGGAGTCGGGGAGCTGTTTTTT,CASSVQGQGVGELFF
TRBV20-1,.,9,many,TRBJ1-1,TGCAGTGCTCGCTCGGGGGCTTTCTTT,CSARSGAFF
TRBV27,TRBD1,17,.,TRBJ2-1,TGTGCCAGCAGTCTATGGGGCGCGGGACAGGGGTACAATGAGCAGTTCTTC,CASSLWGAGQGYNEQFF
TRBV29-1,.,12,few,TRBJ2-7,TGCAGCGTCGCGGGGGCTACCTACGAGCAGTACTTC,CSVAGATYEQYF
TRBV11-2,TRBD2,18,once,TRBJ2-7,TGTGCCAGCAGCTTAGTCCCCCGTGGGAGCGGGAGATCAAGCGAGCAGTACTTC,CASSLVPRGSGRSSEQYF
TRBV15,.,15,.,TRBJ1-5,TGTGCCACCAGCAGGCCGAGGGGGAGCAATCAGCCCCAGCATTTT,CATSRPRGSNQPQHF
TRBV6-2/TRBV6-3,.,13,.,TRBJ2-2,TGTGCCAGCCTTAGCGGGAACACCGGGGAGCTGTTTTTT,CASLSGNTGELFF
TRBV28,TRBD2,13,few,TRBJ2-7,TGTGCCAGCAGTGCCCTAGCGGTTTACGAGCAGTACTTC,CASSALAVYEQYF
TRBV6-5,.,14,.,TRBJ1-6,TGTGCCAGCAGTTACACAGGTTATAATTCACCCCTCCACTTT,CASSYTGYNSPLHF
TRBV7-3,.,13,few,TRBJ1-5,TGTGCCAGCAGCATGGACAGCAATCAGCCCCAGCATTTT,CASSMDSNQPQHF
TRBV6-2/TRBV6-3,.,13,.,TRBJ2-3,TGTGCCAGCAGCCACGTGGACCGGGATACGCAGTATTTT,CASSHVDRDTQYF
TRBV7-2,.,14,.,TRBJ2-1,TGTGCCGGGGAGGAAGATAGCTCCTACAATGAGCAGTTCTTC,CAGEEDSSYNEQFF
TRBV12-3/TRBV12-4,.,13,many,TRBJ1-5,TGTGCCAGCAGGCATGACAGAAATCAGCCCCAGCATTTT,CASRHDRNQPQHF
TRBV15,.,16,many,TRBJ1-1,TGTGCCACCAGCAGAGCGGTGGGCAGGGGGAACACTGAAGCTTTCTTT,CATSRAVGRGNTEAFF
TRBV2,TRBD2,17,.,TRBJ2-3,TGTGCCAGCAGGAGGGCACTAGCGGGAGACTACACAGATACGCAGTATTTT,CASRRALAGDYTDTQYF
TRBV3-1,.,18,.,TRBJ2-3,TGTGCCAGCAGCCAGGGACAAACCGGGCTAAGACCAACAAATACGCAGTATTTT,CASSQGQTGLRPTNTQYF
TRBV20-1,.,13,few,TRBJ2-7,TGCAGTGCTAGTGAGTCGCCCTCCTACGAGCAGTACTTC,CSASESPSYEQYF
TRBV2,.,14,.,TRBJ2-2,TGTGCCAGCAGGAACCACGCGAACACCGGGGAGCTGTTTTTT,CASRNHANTGELFF
TRBV10-3,TRBD2,13,many,TRBJ2-1,TGTGCCATCGAGGGGACTAGAAACAATGAGCAGTTCTTC,CAIEGTRNNEQFF
TRBV7-2,TRBD2,15,.,TRBJ2-7,TGTGCCAGCAGCCGAACTAGCGGGAGTTTAGGCGAGCAGTACTTC,CASSRTSGSLGEQYF
TRBV6-2/TRBV6-3,TRBD2,16,many,TRBJ2-2,TGTGCCAGCAGTTCCCTAGCGGGGTTGACGGCCGGGGAGCTGTTTTTT,CASSSLAGLTAGELFF
TRBV6-1,TRBD1,15,few,TRBJ1-1,TGTGCCAGCAGCCGGACAGGGGAAGGGAGCACTGAAGCTTTCTTT,CASSRTGEGSTEAFF
TRBV6-5,.,16,many,TRBJ1-2,TGTGCCAGCAGTTACTCCCCTGGGGGGACTAACTATGGCTACACCTTC,CASSYSPGGTNYGYTF
TRBV20-1,.,12,.,TRBJ1-5,TGCAGTGCAGGACCCTCTGGGGATCCCCAGCATTTT,CSAGPSGDPQHF
TRBV10-1,.,12,many,TRBJ1-1,TGCGCCAGCAGTCACGGAGGAACTGAAGCTTTCTTT,CASSHGGTEAFF
TRBV29-1,.,11,many,TRBJ1-1,TGCAGCGCCGCAGGGCCCACTGAAGCTTTCTTT,CSAAGPTEAFF
TRBV29-1,TRBD2,14,.,TRBJ2-1,TGCAGCGTCTCGGGACTAGCGGGAGTTTATGAGCAGTTCTTC,CSVSGLAGVYEQFF
TRBV20-1,.,11,.,TRBJ2-5,TGCAGTGCTAACGGGCAAGAGACCCAGTACTTC,CSANGQETQYF
TRBV27,.,13,few,TRBJ2-1,TGTGCCAGCAGCCACCAACAGGGTAATGAGCAGTTCTTC,CASSHQQGNEQFF
TRBV16,.,14,many,TRBJ2-3,TGTGCCAGCAAGCCAGGGCCTTTCACAGATACGCAGTATTTT,CASKPGPFTDTQYF
TRBV21-1,.,16,.,TRBJ2-7,TGTGCCAGCAGCAAAGCCTGGACAGGGCGGGGCTACGAGCAGTACTTC,CASSKAWTGRGYEQYF
TRBV6-2/TRBV6-3,.,13,few,TRBJ1-1,TGTGCCATTCGACCAGGGTGGTTCACTGAAGCTTTCTTT,CAIRPGWFTEAFF
TRBV6-6,.,14,many,TRBJ1-3,TGTGCCAGCAGTTATCTCCCCTCTGGAAACACCATATATTTT,CASSYLPSGNTIYF
TRBV20-1,TRBD1,13,.,TRBJ2-5,TGCAGTGCCATCGACAGGGGGACGGAGACCCAGTACTTC,CSAIDRGTETQYF
TRBV28,TRBD2,13,few,TRBJ2-3,TGTGCCAGCGGCGGGGGGGCCAAAGATACGCAGTATTTT,CASGGGAKDTQYF
TRBV7-2,TRBD1,19,.,TRBJ1-3,TGTGCCAGCAGCCCCCTCCGAGTTGGGACAGGGAGGTCTGGAAACACCATATATTTT,CASSPLRVGTGRSGNTIYF
TRBV2,TRBD1,14,.,TRBJ2-2,TGTGCCAGCACCGGACAGGGTGGGAGCGGGGAGCTGTTTTTT,CASTGQGGSGELFF
TRBV6-2/TRBV6-3,.,13,few,TRBJ2-3,TGTGCCAGCAGCCGACAGCGGAGAGATACGCAGTATTTT,CASSRQRRDTQYF
TRBV30,TRBD2,15,many,TRBJ2-1,TGTGCCTACGCGGGGACTAGCGGGAATTTAGATGAGCAGTTCTTC,CAYAGTSGNLDEQFF
TRBV4-3,TRBD2,18,.,TRBJ2-2,TGCGCCAGCAGCCAAGATCTGCTAGCGGGGGGGCTCACCGGGGAGCTGTTTTTT,CASSQDLLAGGLTGELFF
TRBV12-3/TRBV12-4,.,16,many,TRBJ2-5,TGTGCCAGCAGTCCAACCACGGGACACGCTCAAGAGACCCAGTACTTC,CASSPTTGHAQETQYF
TRBV7-9,.,14,few,TRBJ2-3,TGTGCCAGCAGCCTCCGGGGGTTCACAGATACGCAGTATTTT,CASSLRGFTDTQYF
TRBV28,.,12,many,TRBJ1-1,TGTGCCAGCATCTCACAGGGCACTGAAGCTTTCTTT,CASISQGTEAFF
TRBV10-3,.,13,.,TRBJ2-5,TGTGCCATCAGGTCTTCGCCCCAAGAGACCCAGTACTTC,CAIRSSPQETQYF
TRBV18,TRBD2,16,.,TRBJ2-3,TGTGCCAGCTCACCCCAAATGGCGGGAGCGGCGGATACGCAGTATTTT,CASSPQMAGAADTQYF
TRBV11-2,TRBD2,16,many,TRBJ2-1,TGTGCCAGCAGCCCCGCTGGGGCGGGAGTTGGAAATGAGCAGTTCTTC,CASSPAGAGVGNEQFF
TRBV5-1,TRBD2,16,many,TRBJ2-3,TGCGCCAGCAGCTTGGGACTAGCGGGAGGCACAGATACGCAGTATTTT,CASSLGLAGGTDTQYF
TRBV6-2/TRBV6-3,.,13,many,TRBJ1-1,TGTGCCAGCACCCAGGGGAGGAGGACTGAAGCTTTCTTT,CASTQGRRTEAFF
TRBV7-2,.,15,many,TRBJ2-5,TGTGCCAGCAGCTTAGAGGGTACCGCGCTCGAGACCCAGTACTTC,CASSLEGTALETQYF
TRBV12-3/TRBV12-4,TRBD1,17,many,TRBJ2-5,TGTGCCAGCAGTTTCAATCCCTGGACAGGTTACCAAGAGACCCAGTACTTC,CASSFNPWTGYQETQYF
TRBV3-2,.,18,few,TRBJ2-7,TGTGCCAGCAGCCAACTCCCTAGCGGGGGTGCCCGCCGGCACGAGCAGTACTTC,CASSQLPSGGARRHEQYF